The rows below give T cell receptor beta chains drawn from one sample of a study of response to subunit inactivated influenza vaccine. TCRdb processed the RT-PCR reads anew with MiXCR; each CDR3 protein has one entry. The data contain around 570,000 distinct CDR3 sequences, around 10% of them seen just once; the ten biggest clones take up 9.5% to 12%. These data are also associated with another study on T cells expressing NK-cell markers.

The sequenced sample was PBMCs from blood, obtained on the day of vaccination. All receptors derive from a man aged 50-60 years who received an inactivated influenza vaccine. CDR3s leave out the opening cysteine and the closing phenylalanine or tryptophan. The D gene is left open where the match is weak. Expanded clones get a size class; other rows say once, few or many, or leave the size out.

length	size	D	V	J	CDR3
12	few	.	TRBV4-2	TRBJ2-7	ASSQDPSEYEQY
10	many	TRBD1	TRBV4-1	TRBJ1-1	ASSQDRTGAF
12	many	TRBD1	TRBV7-2	TRBJ1-2	ASLRDSDNYGYT
11	.	.	TRBV28	TRBJ2-2	ASSFPGFGELF
18	.	TRBD2	TRBV4-2	TRBJ2-2	ASSQDWLAGVSVNTGELF
12	few	TRBD1	TRBV7-2	TRBJ2-4	ASSPRQGGGIQY
12	few	.	TRBV20-1	TRBJ1-5	SATMGPPNQPQH
14	few	TRBD1	TRBV5-1	TRBJ2-5	ASSPPGTGSFETQY
12	.	.	TRBV19	TRBJ2-3	ASSIGTVTDTQY
12	.	TRBD1	TRBV6-5	TRBJ2-7	ASSYRDRTYEQY
17	few	.	TRBV6-2/TRBV6-3	TRBJ2-1	ASSYSLRRGPLSYNEQF
12	few	.	TRBV12-3/TRBV12-4	TRBJ2-7	ASRAFGESYEQY
12	few	TRBD1	TRBV19	TRBJ2-3	ASSRTGVTDTQY
13	few	.	TRBV10-3	TRBJ2-3	AIRRTISSTDTQY
14	few	.	TRBV7-2	TRBJ1-2	ASSFQSGRTVYGYT
11	few	.	TRBV27	TRBJ2-7	ASSLTGGLEQY
13	.	.	TRBV3-1	TRBJ2-7	ASSQVIRRGYEQY
14	few	.	TRBV12-3/TRBV12-4	TRBJ2-5	ASSLAGRTAQETQY
12	few	TRBD1	TRBV24-1	TRBJ2-3	ATANRGRADTQY
14	many	TRBD1	TRBV5-5	TRBJ2-1	ASSSIGTGSYNEQF
15	many	.	TRBV2	TRBJ2-3	ASNPPLGVVFTDTQY
13	.	.	TRBV5-6	TRBJ2-3	ASSHAGSRTDTQY
14	.	.	TRBV20-1	TRBJ2-3	SAVPEGSRSTDTQY
13	.	TRBD2	TRBV7-2	TRBJ2-7	ASSFFGSGGDEQY
13	.	.	TRBV5-1	TRBJ2-6	ASSLSASGANVLT
11	.	.	TRBV12-3/TRBV12-4	TRBJ2-1	ASRAGNYNEQF
13	.	.	TRBV5-1	TRBJ2-2	ASSLGARGSGELF
14	.	.	TRBV2	TRBJ1-2	ASSEPGPPPNYGYT
14	.	TRBD2	TRBV20-1	TRBJ2-3	SARDLTRGATDTQY
12	many	.	TRBV11-2	TRBJ1-6	ASSLTDKRSPLH
11	.	.	TRBV29-1	TRBJ1-1	SDLGSARTEAF
13	.	.	TRBV4-1	TRBJ2-1	ASSQVHYDYNEQF
11	few	.	TRBV12-3/TRBV12-4	TRBJ1-5	ASSFSAGQPQH
12	.	TRBD1	TRBV5-1	TRBJ2-5	ASSLQGAEETQY
17	few	.	TRBV7-4	TRBJ2-2	ASSLRSSPTGWNTGELF
11	many	.	TRBV28	TRBJ2-7	ASSLAGEGEQY
15	.	TRBD1	TRBV19	TRBJ1-5	ASSGGRQGYSNQPQH